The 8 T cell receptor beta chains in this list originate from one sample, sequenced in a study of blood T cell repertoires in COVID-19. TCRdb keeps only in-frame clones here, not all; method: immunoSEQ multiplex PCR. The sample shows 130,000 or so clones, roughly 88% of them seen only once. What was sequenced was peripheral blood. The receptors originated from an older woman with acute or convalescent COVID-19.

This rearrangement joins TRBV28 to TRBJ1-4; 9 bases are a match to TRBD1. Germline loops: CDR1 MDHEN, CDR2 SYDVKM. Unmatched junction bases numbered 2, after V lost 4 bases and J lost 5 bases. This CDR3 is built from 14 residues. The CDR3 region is CASSSGQGNEKLFF. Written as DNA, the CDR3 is TGTGCCAGCAGTTCCGGACAGGGGAATGAAAAACTGTTTTTT.

CDR3 loop: CASTSASLQETQYF. Written as DNA, the CDR3 is TGTGCCAGCACCTCGGCTAGCCTTCAAGAGACCCAGTACTTC. This chain joins TRBV28 and TRBJ2-5; tentative D call: TRBD2 (5 bases). The ends were cut back, 7 bases at V and 2 bases at J, with 14 bases in the middle. The CDR3 consists of 14 residues. Germline CDR1 and CDR2: MDHEN and SYDVKM.

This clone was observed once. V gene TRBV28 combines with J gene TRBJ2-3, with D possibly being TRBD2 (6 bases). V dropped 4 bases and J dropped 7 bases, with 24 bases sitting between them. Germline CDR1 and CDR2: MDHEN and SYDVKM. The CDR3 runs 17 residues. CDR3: CASSSILAGTGIHTQYF. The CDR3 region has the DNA TGTGCCAGCAGTTCCATCCTCGCGGGGACGGGTATCCATACGCAGTATTTT.

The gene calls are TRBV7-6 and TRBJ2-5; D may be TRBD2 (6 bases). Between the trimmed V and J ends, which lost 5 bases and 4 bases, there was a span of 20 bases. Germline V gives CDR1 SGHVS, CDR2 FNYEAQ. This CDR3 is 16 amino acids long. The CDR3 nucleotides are TGTGCCAGCAGCCCTCCCACGGGGGTGGGAGGAGAGACCCAGTACTTC. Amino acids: CASSPPTGVGGETQYF.

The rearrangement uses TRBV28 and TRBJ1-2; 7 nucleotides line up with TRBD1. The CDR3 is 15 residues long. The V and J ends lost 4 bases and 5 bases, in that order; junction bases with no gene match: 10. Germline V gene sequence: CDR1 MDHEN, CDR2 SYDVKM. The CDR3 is CASSSWTGGGYGYTF. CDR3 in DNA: TGTGCCAGCAGTTCCTGGACAGGTGGAGGATATGGCTACACCTTC.

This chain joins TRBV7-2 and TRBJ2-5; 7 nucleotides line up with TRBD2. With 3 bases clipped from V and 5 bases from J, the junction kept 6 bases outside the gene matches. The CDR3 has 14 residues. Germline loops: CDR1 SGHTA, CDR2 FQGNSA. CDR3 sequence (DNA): TGTGCCAGCAGCTTCACGGGGGGTGGGGAGACCCAGTACTTC. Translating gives CASSFTGGGETQYF.

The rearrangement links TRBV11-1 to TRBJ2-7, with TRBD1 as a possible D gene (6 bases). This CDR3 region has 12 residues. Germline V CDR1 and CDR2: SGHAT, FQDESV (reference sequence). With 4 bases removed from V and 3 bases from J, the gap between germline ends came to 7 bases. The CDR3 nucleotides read TGTGCCAGCAGCTACAGGGACTACGAGCAGTACTTC. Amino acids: CASSYRDYEQYF.

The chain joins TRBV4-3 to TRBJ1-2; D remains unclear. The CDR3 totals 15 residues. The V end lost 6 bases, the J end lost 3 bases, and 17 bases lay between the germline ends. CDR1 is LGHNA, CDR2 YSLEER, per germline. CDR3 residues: CASSLRVSFHYGYTF. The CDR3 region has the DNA TGCGCCAGCAGTCTACGGGTTTCCTTCCACTATGGCTACACCTTC.